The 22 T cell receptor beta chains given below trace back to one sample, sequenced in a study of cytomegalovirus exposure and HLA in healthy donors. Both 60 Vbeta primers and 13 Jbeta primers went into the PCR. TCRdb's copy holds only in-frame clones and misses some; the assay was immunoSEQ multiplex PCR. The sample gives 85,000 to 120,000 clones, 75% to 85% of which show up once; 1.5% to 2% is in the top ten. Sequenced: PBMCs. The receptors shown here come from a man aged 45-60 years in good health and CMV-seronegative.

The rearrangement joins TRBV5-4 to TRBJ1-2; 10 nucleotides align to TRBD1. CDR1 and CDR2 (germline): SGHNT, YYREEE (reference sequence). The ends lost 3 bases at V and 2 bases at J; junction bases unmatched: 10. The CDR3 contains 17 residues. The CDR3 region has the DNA TGTGCCAGCAGCTCCGGACAGGGGGTTTTCCCGAACTATGGCTACACCTTC. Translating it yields CASSSGQGVFPNYGYTF. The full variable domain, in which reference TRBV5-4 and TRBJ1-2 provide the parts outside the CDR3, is ETGVTQSPTHLIKTRGQQVTLRCSSQSGHNTVSWYQQALGQGPQFIFQYYREEENGRGNFPPRFSGLQFPNYSSELNVNALELDDSALYLCASSSGQGVFPNYGYTFGSGTRLTVV.

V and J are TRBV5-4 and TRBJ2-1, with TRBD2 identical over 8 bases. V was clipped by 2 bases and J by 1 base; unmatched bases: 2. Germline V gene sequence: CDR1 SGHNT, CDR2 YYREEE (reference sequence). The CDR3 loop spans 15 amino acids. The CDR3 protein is CASSFGGASYNEQFF. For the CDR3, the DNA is TGTGCCAGCAGCTTCGGGGGGGCGTCCTACAATGAGCAGTTCTTC.

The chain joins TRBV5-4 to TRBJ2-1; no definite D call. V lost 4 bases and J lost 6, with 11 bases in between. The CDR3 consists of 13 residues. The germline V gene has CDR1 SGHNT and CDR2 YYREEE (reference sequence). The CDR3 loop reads CASSVWPGNEQFF. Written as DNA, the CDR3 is TGTGCCAGCAGCGTCTGGCCAGGCAATGAGCAGTTCTTC.

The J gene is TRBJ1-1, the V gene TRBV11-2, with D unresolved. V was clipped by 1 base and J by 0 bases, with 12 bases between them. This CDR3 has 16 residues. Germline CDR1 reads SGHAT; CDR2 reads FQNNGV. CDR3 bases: TGTGCCAGCAGCTTAGGGACCGGGAGGGTGAACACTGAAGCTTTCTTT. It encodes CASSLGTGRVNTEAFF.

The CDR3: CARSLPAGCYNEQFF. CDR3 coding DNA: TGTGCCAGAAGCTTGCCGGCGGGTTGTTACAATGAGCAGTTCTTC. This chain links TRBV5-3 with TRBJ2-1, with a weak D call TRBD2 (5 bases). TRBV5-3 belongs to the ORF category, with a function that is uncertain. This CDR3 region has 15 residues. V dropped 1 base and J dropped 4 bases, with 12 bases sitting between them.

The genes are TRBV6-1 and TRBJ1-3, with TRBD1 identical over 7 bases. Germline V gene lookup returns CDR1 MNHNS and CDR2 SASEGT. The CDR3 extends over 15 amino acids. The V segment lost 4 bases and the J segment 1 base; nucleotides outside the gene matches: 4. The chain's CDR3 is CASSVQGKSGNTIYF. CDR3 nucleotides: TGTGCCAGCAGTGTACAGGGGAAATCTGGAAACACCATATATTTT.

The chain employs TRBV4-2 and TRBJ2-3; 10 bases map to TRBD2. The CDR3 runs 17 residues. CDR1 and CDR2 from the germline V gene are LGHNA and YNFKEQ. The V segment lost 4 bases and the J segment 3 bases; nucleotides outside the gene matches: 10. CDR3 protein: CASSPLGSGGSTDTQYF. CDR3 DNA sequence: TGTGCCAGCAGCCCTTTAGGTAGCGGGGGGTCAACAGATACGCAGTATTTT.

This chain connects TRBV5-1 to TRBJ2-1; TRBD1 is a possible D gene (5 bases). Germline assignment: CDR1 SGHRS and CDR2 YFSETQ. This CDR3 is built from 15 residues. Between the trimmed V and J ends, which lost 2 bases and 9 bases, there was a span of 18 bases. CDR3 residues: CASSFNQGPHGEQFF. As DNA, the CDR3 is TGCGCCAGCAGCTTTAACCAGGGTCCTCACGGTGAGCAGTTCTTC.

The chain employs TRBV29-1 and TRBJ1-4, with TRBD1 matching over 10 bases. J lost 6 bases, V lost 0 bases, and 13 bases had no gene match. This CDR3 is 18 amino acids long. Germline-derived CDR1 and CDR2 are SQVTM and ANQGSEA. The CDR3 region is CSVEDPSIVGTGDEKLFF. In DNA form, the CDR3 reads TGCAGCGTTGAAGATCCCTCGATCGTCGGGACAGGGGATGAAAAACTGTTTTTT.

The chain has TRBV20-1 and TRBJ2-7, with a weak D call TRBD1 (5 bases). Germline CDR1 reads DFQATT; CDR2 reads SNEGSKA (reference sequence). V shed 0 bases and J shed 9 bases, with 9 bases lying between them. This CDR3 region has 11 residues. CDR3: CSAREGPLQYF. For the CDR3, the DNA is TGCAGTGCTAGAGAGGGGCCTTTGCAGTACTTC.

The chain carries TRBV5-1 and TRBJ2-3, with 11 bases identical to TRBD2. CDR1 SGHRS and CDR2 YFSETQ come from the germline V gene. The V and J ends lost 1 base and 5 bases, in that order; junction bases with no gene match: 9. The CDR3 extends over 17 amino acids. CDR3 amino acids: CASSLLSGGALGDTQYF. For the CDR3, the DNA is TGCGCCAGCAGCTTGCTTAGCGGGGGGGCTCTGGGAGATACGCAGTATTTT.

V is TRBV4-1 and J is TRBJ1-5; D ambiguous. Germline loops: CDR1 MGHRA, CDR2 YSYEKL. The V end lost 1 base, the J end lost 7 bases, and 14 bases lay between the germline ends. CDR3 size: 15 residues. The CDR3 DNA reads TGCGCCAGCAGCCAAGTTAAGGATCGAGGCCAGCCCCAGCATTTT. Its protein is CASSQVKDRGQPQHF.

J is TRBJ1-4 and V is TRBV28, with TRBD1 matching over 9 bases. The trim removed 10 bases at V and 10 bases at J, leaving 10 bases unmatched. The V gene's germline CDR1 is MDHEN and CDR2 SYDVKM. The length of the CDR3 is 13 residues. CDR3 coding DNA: TGTGCCACTTGGGGACAGGGCCCGGGAAAACTGTTTTTT. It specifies CATWGQGPGKLFF.

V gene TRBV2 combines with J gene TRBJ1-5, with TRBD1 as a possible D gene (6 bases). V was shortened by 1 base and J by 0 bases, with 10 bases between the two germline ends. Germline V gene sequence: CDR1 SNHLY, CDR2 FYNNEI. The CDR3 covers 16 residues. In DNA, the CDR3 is TGTGCCAGCAGTGAAGACAGGGCTTATAGCAATCAGCCCCAGCATTTT. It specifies CASSEDRAYSNQPQHF.

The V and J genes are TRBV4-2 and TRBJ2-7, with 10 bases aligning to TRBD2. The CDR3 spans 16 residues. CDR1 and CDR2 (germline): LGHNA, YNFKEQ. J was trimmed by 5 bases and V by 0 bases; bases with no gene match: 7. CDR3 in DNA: TGTGCCAGCAGCCAAGACCGGAAGCGGGGGGGCAACGAGCAGTACTTC. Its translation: CASSQDRKRGGNEQYF.

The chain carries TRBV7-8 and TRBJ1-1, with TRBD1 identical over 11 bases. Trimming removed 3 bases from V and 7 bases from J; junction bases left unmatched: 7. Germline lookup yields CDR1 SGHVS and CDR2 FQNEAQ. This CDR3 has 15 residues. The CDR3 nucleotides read TGTGCCAGCAGCTTGATGGACAGGGGGCTCGATGAAGCTTTCTTT. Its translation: CASSLMDRGLDEAFF.

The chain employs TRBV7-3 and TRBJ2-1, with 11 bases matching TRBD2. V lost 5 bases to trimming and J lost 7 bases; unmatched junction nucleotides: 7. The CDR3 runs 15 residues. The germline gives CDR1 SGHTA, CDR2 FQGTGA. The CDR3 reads CASSELAGGLNEQFF. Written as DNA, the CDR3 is TGTGCCAGCAGCGAGCTAGCGGGGGGATTGAATGAGCAGTTCTTC.

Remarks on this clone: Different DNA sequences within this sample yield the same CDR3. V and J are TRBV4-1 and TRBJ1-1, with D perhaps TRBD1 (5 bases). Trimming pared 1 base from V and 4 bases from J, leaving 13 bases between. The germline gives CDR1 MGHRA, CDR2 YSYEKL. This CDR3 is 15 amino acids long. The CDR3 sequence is CASSQVGGRGTEAFF. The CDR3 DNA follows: TGCGCCAGCAGCCAAGTTGGGGGGAGAGGCACTGAAGCTTTCTTT.

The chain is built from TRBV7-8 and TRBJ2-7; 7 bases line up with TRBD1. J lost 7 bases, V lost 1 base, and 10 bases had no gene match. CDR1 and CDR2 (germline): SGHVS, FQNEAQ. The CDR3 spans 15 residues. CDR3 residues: CASSLGQGVYFEQYF. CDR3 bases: TGTGCCAGCAGCTTAGGACAGGGCGTATACTTTGAGCAGTACTTC. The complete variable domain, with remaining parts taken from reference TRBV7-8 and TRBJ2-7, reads GAGVSQSPRYKVAKRGQDVALRCDPISGHVSLFWYQQALGQGPEFLTYFQNEAQLDKSGLPSDRFFAERPEGSVSTLKIQRTQQEDSAVYLCASSLGQGVYFEQYFGPGTRLTVT.

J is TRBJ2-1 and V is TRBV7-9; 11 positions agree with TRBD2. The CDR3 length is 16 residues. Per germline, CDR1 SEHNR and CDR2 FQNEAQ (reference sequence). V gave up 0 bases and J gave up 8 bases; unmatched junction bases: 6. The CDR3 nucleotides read TGTGCCAGCAGCTTAGCAATAGCGGGGGGGTACGATGAGCAGTTCTTC. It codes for CASSLAIAGGYDEQFF.

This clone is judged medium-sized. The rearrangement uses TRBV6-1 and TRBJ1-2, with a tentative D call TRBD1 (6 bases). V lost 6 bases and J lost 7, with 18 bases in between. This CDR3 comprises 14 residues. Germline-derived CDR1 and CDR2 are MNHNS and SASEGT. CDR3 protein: CASSQSGQNAGYTF. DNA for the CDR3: TGTGCCAGCAGCCAATCCGGACAGAATGCTGGCTACACCTTC.

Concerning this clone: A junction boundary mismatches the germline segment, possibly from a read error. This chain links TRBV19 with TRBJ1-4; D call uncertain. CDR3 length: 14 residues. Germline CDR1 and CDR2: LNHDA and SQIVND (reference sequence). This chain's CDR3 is CTSSIGGPSEKLFF. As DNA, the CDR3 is TGTACCAGTAGTATCGGAGGACCTAGTGAAAAACTGTTTTTT.